This T cell receptor beta chain derives from a study of T cells in Graves' hyperthyroidism and ophthalmopathy. Study context: Initial diagnosis, before any treatment, was when peripheral blood was collected. General study findings and limits: Most expanded thyroid clonotypes above 0.001 also appeared in blood.

Used for diagnoses were clinical symptoms, serum thyroxine and TRAb, thyroid ultrasound and orbital computed tomography. Germline assignment: CDR1 MNHEY and CDR2 SVGAGI. Trimming at V came to 0 bases and at J to 4 bases, leaving 6 bases not matched to a gene. The CDR3 contains 16 residues. RNA transcripts provided the source from which TCR beta CDR3 regions were amplified. HTBI primers were the set used in a first-round RT-PCR of the TCR CDR3. TCRdb re-analysed the multiplex PCR reads in MiXCR, keeping a single row per CDR3 protein. The sample has around 720,000 distinct CDR3 sequences, under 45% seen once; the top ten hold less than 40%. Turning to this clonotype: What it binds is not known.

The specimen was blood. The receptor was derived from a woman in her 40s with Graves' hyperthyroidism. The V and J genes are TRBV6-5 and TRBJ2-5; 9 bases are shared with TRBD1. This CDR3 reads CASSYSSPGQGETQYF. The CDR3 DNA is TGTGCCAGCAGTTACTCGAGTCCGGGACAGGGAGAGACCCAGTACTTC.